The rows below give T cell receptor beta chains drawn from one sample of a study of breast tumors, draining lymph nodes, adjacent tissues. Via MiXCR, TCRdb re-called the multiplex PCR reads, giving one row per CDR3 protein. The sample lists around 190,000 distinct CDR3 sequences, around a third occurring once. Sequenced sample: axillary lymph node tissue. The receptors were gathered from a female donor with breast cancer. Some clones in this sample may be carry-over from other donors' samples. Both conserved end residues are part of each CDR3. The D gene is left open where the match is weak. A row's size may be missing; if present it is once, few, many or a size class.

CDR3aa,CDR3nt,j_gene,abundance,d_gene,v_gene
CASSPQSYEQYF,TGTGCCAGCAGTCCACAGTCCTACGAGCAGTACTTC,TRBJ2-7,few,-,TRBV6-2/TRBV6-3
CASSRGDSSYNEQFF,TGTGCCAGCAGCCGGGGGGATAGCTCCTACAATGAGCAGTTCTTC,TRBJ2-1,few,TRBD2,TRBV7-3
CSARDYVASGSNEQFF,TGCAGTGCTAGAGATTATGTGGCTAGCGGGAGTAATGAGCAGTTCTTC,TRBJ2-1,many,TRBD2,TRBV20-1
CASSVAGGFGGYTF,TGTGCCAGCAGTGTTGCAGGGGGCTTCGGTGGCTACACCTTC,TRBJ1-2,many,TRBD1,TRBV6-4
CASSGQGNEKLFF,TGTGCCAGCTCAGGACAGGGCAATGAAAAACTGTTTTTT,TRBJ1-4,-,TRBD1,TRBV11-2
CASSLGLRPAGDVETQYF,TGTGCCAGCAGCTTAGGGCTCCGACCAGCGGGAGACGTCGAGACCCAGTACTTC,TRBJ2-5,-,TRBD2,TRBV11-2
CASSSRGGLYNEQFF,TGTGCCAGCAGCTCACGCGGGGGGCTCTACAATGAGCAGTTCTTC,TRBJ2-1,many,TRBD2,TRBV9
CASSPTAGVREQYF,TGTGCCAGCAGTCCTACAGCGGGGGTACGCGAGCAGTACTTC,TRBJ2-7,-,TRBD2,TRBV27
CASSLDRGWHEQYF,TGTGCCAGCAGTTTAGACAGGGGGTGGCACGAGCAGTACTTC,TRBJ2-7,many,TRBD1,TRBV27
CASSQGLATFYEQYF,TGTGCCAGCAGCCAGGGTCTAGCGACCTTCTACGAGCAGTACTTC,TRBJ2-7,few,-,TRBV3-1
CASSPGFDQPQHF,TGTGCCAGCAGTCCAGGGTTTGACCAGCCCCAGCATTTT,TRBJ1-5,many,-,TRBV12-3/TRBV12-4
CATQGDSYEQYF,TGTGCCACTCAAGGGGACTCCTACGAGCAGTACTTC,TRBJ2-7,many,-,TRBV6-5
CASSNTLSYEQYF,TGTGCCAGTAGTAATACGCTCTCCTACGAGCAGTACTTC,TRBJ2-7,-,-,TRBV19
CASSDGGYEQYF,TGTGCCAGCAGCGACGGGGGCTACGAGCAGTACTTC,TRBJ2-7,many,-,TRBV13
CAWSRIGLATNEQFF,TGTGCCTGGTCTAGGATTGGACTAGCGACCAATGAGCAGTTCTTC,TRBJ2-1,many,TRBD2,TRBV30
CASSLPLGQGVHEQYF,TGTGCCAGCAGTTTACCTCTCGGACAGGGAGTTCACGAGCAGTACTTC,TRBJ2-7,few,TRBD1,TRBV28
CASSQDRAGNGKLFF,TGTGCCAGCAGCCAAGATCGGGCAGGGAACGGAAAACTGTTTTTT,TRBJ1-4,-,-,TRBV4-2
CASSLSGRGNEQFF,TGTGCCAGCAGCTTAAGCGGGAGAGGGAATGAGCAGTTCTTC,TRBJ2-1,many,TRBD2,TRBV7-3
CASSPLPGQGVNQPQHF,TGTGCCAGCAGCCCCCTTCCGGGGCAGGGAGTAAATCAGCCCCAGCATTTT,TRBJ1-5,-,-,TRBV3-2
CASTMITSNQPQHF,TGTGCCAGTACGATGATCACTAGCAATCAGCCCCAGCATTTT,TRBJ1-5,many,-,TRBV19
CASSSGQAGFYEQYF,TGTGCCAGCAGCTCCGGACAGGCTGGCTTCTACGAGCAGTACTTC,TRBJ2-7,many,TRBD1,TRBV7-3
CASSLDPWWDRDTYEQYF,TGTGCCAGCAGCTTAGATCCTTGGTGGGACAGGGATACCTACGAGCAGTACTTC,TRBJ2-7,many,TRBD1,TRBV11-2
CASSTWTGEAFF,TGTGCCAGCAGCACATGGACAGGGGAAGCTTTCTTT,TRBJ1-1,-,TRBD1,TRBV11-2
CASSLGTASGNTIYF,TGTGCCAGCAGCCTCGGGACAGCCTCTGGAAACACCATATATTTT,TRBJ1-3,-,TRBD1,TRBV5-8
CSARDMTRSSYEQFF,TGCAGTGCTAGAGATATGACTAGAAGTTCGTATGAGCAGTTCTTC,TRBJ2-1,many,-,TRBV20-1
CASSSETNTGELFF,TGCGCCAGCAGCTCGGAGACGAACACCGGGGAGCTGTTTTTT,TRBJ2-2,many,-,TRBV5-1
CASSRPGQSYEQYF,TGTGCCAGCAGCCGACCGGGACAGTCCTACGAGCAGTACTTC,TRBJ2-7,many,TRBD1,TRBV7-6
CASSHCHRGHVKGYTF,TGTGCCAGCAGCCACTGCCACAGGGGGCACGTTAAAGGCTACACCTTC,TRBJ1-2,-,TRBD1,TRBV3-1
CASSPPRRQGLNTIYF,TGTGCCAGCTCACCCCCCCGGCGACAGGGGTTAAACACCATATATTTT,TRBJ1-3,few,TRBD1,TRBV18
CASAQTGLAKETQYF,TGTGCCAGCGCACAAACGGGACTAGCGAAAGAGACCCAGTACTTC,TRBJ2-5,many,TRBD2,TRBV19
CASSDGESAMNTEAFF,TGTGCCAGCAGTGACGGGGAGTCGGCTATGAACACTGAAGCTTTCTTT,TRBJ1-1,few,-,TRBV2
CASRGQAISTDTQYF,TGTGCCAGCAGAGGACAGGCGATTAGCACAGATACGCAGTATTTT,TRBJ2-3,-,TRBD1,TRBV6-1
CSATTGAGEQYF,TGCAGTGCTACGACAGGGGCCGGTGAGCAGTACTTC,TRBJ2-7,many,TRBD1,TRBV20-1
CASSVTEAGQNQPQHF,TGTGCCAGCAGTGTAACTGAGGCGGGGCAAAATCAGCCCCAGCATTTT,TRBJ1-5,-,-,TRBV25-1
CASNAQGTGLYGYTF,TGTGCCAGCAACGCACAGGGGACAGGGCTCTATGGCTACACCTTC,TRBJ1-2,few,TRBD1,TRBV6-1
CASSVEAGVGTDTQYF,TGTGCCAGCAGCGTAGAGGCGGGAGTAGGCACAGATACGCAGTATTTT,TRBJ2-3,many,TRBD2,TRBV9
CASSFRGMRGMGNEQFF,TGTGCCAGCAGTTTCAGGGGGATGCGGGGGATGGGCAATGAGCAGTTCTTC,TRBJ2-1,-,-,TRBV12-3/TRBV12-4
CASSLFRDAEQFF,TGTGCCAGCAGCCTTTTTAGGGACGCTGAGCAGTTCTTC,TRBJ2-1,many,-,TRBV14
CASSLRARASSGNSIHF,TGTGCCAGCAGCTTACGGGCCAGGGCGAGCTCTGGAAACTCCATACATTTT,TRBJ1-3,-,-,TRBV7-6
CASSSTTVGNEQFF,TGTGCCAGCAGTTCGACCACCGTTGGGAATGAGCAGTTCTTC,TRBJ2-1,many,-,TRBV11-2
CASSPLRGEQETQYF,TGTGCCAGCAGTCCCCTCCGGGGGGAACAAGAGACCCAGTACTTC,TRBJ2-5,-,TRBD2,TRBV6-2/TRBV6-3
CASSLVAGGSTDTQYF,TGTGCCAGCAGCTTAGTGGCGGGAGGTAGCACAGATACGCAGTATTTT,TRBJ2-3,many,TRBD2,TRBV7-2
CASSYGRGTDTQYF,TGTGCCAGCAGTTACGGGAGAGGGACAGATACGCAGTATTTT,TRBJ2-3,few,-,TRBV6-5
CAGKSHTGLYGYTF,TGTGCCGGTAAAAGCCATACAGGACTATATGGCTACACCTTC,TRBJ1-2,-,-,TRBV10-3
CASSFSPQGGLDYGYTF,TGTGCCAGCAGTTTTAGTCCCCAGGGGGGACTTGACTATGGCTACACCTTC,TRBJ1-2,many,TRBD1,TRBV12-3/TRBV12-4
CSAGRQQGYTF,TGCAGTGCGGGACGGCAACAGGGCTACACCTTC,TRBJ1-2,many,-,TRBV20-1
CASSVVSIDEQFF,TGTGCCAGCAGCGTTGTCAGTATCGATGAGCAGTTCTTC,TRBJ2-1,-,-,TRBV9